Listed here are 26 T cell receptor delta chains from one sample, sequenced in a study of Vδ1+ human thymocytes. Notes on the study in general: Highly polyclonal TRG and TRD repertoires with Gaussian CDR3 length distributions appeared in thymus.

RNA was extracted from the cells and then reverse transcribed. Multiplex PCR used pooled V-gene forward primers and a constant-region reverse primer to amplify CDR3s. TCRdb reprocessed the multiplex PCR reads using CATT. The sample has around 20,000 delta-chain clones; roughly 7.3% are singletons. These receptors lack a known antigen. The sample was Vdelta1+ gamma-delta thymocytes from the thymus. Subset of the sample: FACS-sorted CD3+ TCRalphabeta- TCRVdelta1+ TCRVdelta2- thymocytes. The receptor set was obtained from a child younger than two who had congenital heart surgery.

This sequence joins TRDV1 and TRDJ1, with 10 bases that match TRDD3. The CDR3 spans 19 residues. V was clipped by 5 bases and J by 5 bases; unmatched bases: 20. CDR1 is TSWWSYY and CDR2 is QGS in the germline V gene. CDR3 in DNA: TGTGCTCTTGGGAAGCGGTCTCGTACTGGGGGATCCGGCAGGGATAAACTCATCTTT. This codes for CALGKRSRTGGSGRDKLIF.

The chain recombines TRDV1 with TRDJ1; 8 bases align to TRDD3. TCRdb offers no J gene call, so here the DNA was matched to germline to obtain one. This CDR3 spans 17 amino acids. In germline, CDR1 is TSWWSYY, CDR2 QGS. The V segment lost 3 bases and the J segment 3 bases; nucleotides outside the gene matches: 12. The CDR3, as DNA: TGTGCTCTTGGGGATTTTGGTTCCACTGGGGGCTCCGATAAACTCATCTTT. Encoded protein: CALGDFGSTGGSDKLIF.

This clone has more than one count but fewer than ten. The gene calls are TRDV1 and TRDJ1, with D possibly TRDD3 on 5 matching bases. V was shortened by 1 base and J by 3 bases, with 12 bases between the two germline ends. The CDR3 sequence is 15 residues long. Looked up from germline, CDR1 is TSWWSYY and CDR2 is QGS. The CDR3 nucleotides read TGTGCTCTTGGGGAACCGCTCTGGGCTTCCGATAAACTCATCTTT. Protein sequence: CALGEPLWASDKLIF.

J gene TRDJ1 was identified, but the V gene was not called; the D segment call TRDD3 is taken from the table without a DNA check. The CDR3 runs to 17 residues. The CDR3 loop reads CALGVPLVLGAPNKLIF. As DNA, the CDR3 is TGTGCTCTTGGGGTCCCCCTGGTCCTGGGGGCCCCCAATAAACTCATCTTT.

This clone was seen a handful of times. The chain links TRDV1 to TRDJ1, with 9 bases that match TRDD3. Germline loops: CDR1 TSWWSYY, CDR2 QGS. This CDR3 region has 21 residues. V lost 1 base to trimming and J lost 4 bases; unmatched junction nucleotides: 22. Here the CDR3 reads CALGEPQLGDPGGYQGDKLIF. The CDR3 DNA sequence: TGTGCTCTTGGGGAACCGCAACTGGGGGACCCGGGAGGTTATCAGGGCGATAAACTCATCTTT.

This clone was seen more than once but under ten times. The chain has TRDV1 and TRDJ1; 9 nucleotides line up with TRDD3. From germline, CDR1 is TSWWSYY and CDR2 QGS. The CDR3 loop spans 24 amino acids. V shed 0 bases, J shed 0 bases, and the junction held 26 bases outside the gene matches. In DNA, the CDR3 is TGTGCTCTTGGGGAACTAGTGCTTGAGACTTCCCTTTACTGGGGGAGGCGATACACCGATAAACTCATCTTT. It translates to CALGELVLETSLYWGRRYTDKLIF.

The gene calls are TRDV3 and TRDJ1; the D gene is possibly TRDD3 (10 bases). V shed 2 bases and J shed 0 bases, with 34 bases lying between them. The V gene's germline CDR1 is TVYSNPD and CDR2 GDNSRS (reference sequence). The CDR3 is made up of 21 amino acids. This CDR3 is CAFPKIPTTFLLGDYTDKLIF. CDR3 sequence (DNA): TGTGCCTTTCCCAAGATACCCACCACCTTCCTACTGGGGGATTACACCGATAAACTCATCTTT.

The chain couples TRDV1 to TRDJ1; D is ambiguous. The CDR3 spans 17 residues. Germline V gene data show CDR1 as TSWWSYY and CDR2 as QGS. The germline V and J ends were trimmed by 5 bases and 2 bases, with 21 bases remaining between them. The CDR3 protein is CALGNFIRGTATDKLIF. The CDR3 DNA is TGTGCTCTTGGGAACTTCATTAGAGGAACTGCTACCGATAAACTCATCTTT.

This rearrangement joins TRDV1 to TRDJ1; D is uncertain. The CDR3 length is 18 residues. CDR1 is TSWWSYY and CDR2 is QGS in the germline V gene. The ends were cut back, 1 base at V and 0 bases at J, with 18 bases in the middle. DNA of the CDR3: TGTGCTCTTGGGGAACCGGCCCGCCTCCAACCATACACCGATAAACTCATCTTT. It codes for CALGEPARLQPYTDKLIF.

This chain joins TRDV1 and TRDJ1; 9 bases map to TRDD3. The CDR3 runs to 24 residues. V shed 1 base and J 0 bases; nucleotides not matched to a gene: 27. CDR1 and CDR2 (germline): TSWWSYY, QGS. Written as DNA, the CDR3 is TGTGCTCTTGGGGAACCCGTTCCTACAGATAGGTACTGGGGGAAGACCCTAGACACCGATAAACTCATCTTT. This gives the protein CALGEPVPTDRYWGKTLDTDKLIF.

The chain uses TRDV1 and TRDJ1, with TRDD3 matching 8 bases. Trimming took 3 bases from V and 10 from J; bases not matched to a gene: 16. The CDR3 is 16 residues long. Germline V gene data show CDR1 as TSWWSYY and CDR2 as QGS. The CDR3 reads CALGEVPRIGIRSLIF. As DNA, the CDR3 is TGTGCTCTTGGGGAGGTTCCTAGAATAGGGATACGCTCACTCATCTTT.

V usage is TRDV1 and J usage is TRDJ2; TRDD3 matches at 9 bases. V trimming: 3 bases; J trimming: 6 bases; junction bases outside the gene matches: 11. The CDR3 runs 17 residues. Germline CDR1 is TSWWSYY and CDR2 is QGS. CDR3 amino acids: CALGDSYGGYLSAQLFF. The CDR3 DNA sequence: TGTGCTCTTGGGGACTCCTACGGGGGATACCTCTCAGCACAACTCTTCTTT.

The chain employs TRDV1 and TRDJ1; D not certain. V was shortened by 2 bases and J by 1 base, with 35 bases between the two germline ends. The CDR3 covers 23 residues. The germline gives CDR1 TSWWSYY, CDR2 QGS. CDR3 sequence reads: CALGESMRWCGLPESAVTDKLIF. CDR3 coding DNA: TGTGCTCTTGGGGAAAGTATGCGTTGGTGCGGGCTCCCTGAAAGCGCCGTCACCGATAAACTCATCTTT.

This chain uses TRDV1 with TRDJ1; D is perhaps TRDD3 (6 bases). This CDR3 contains 27 residues. The germline gives CDR1 TSWWSYY, CDR2 QGS. The V end lost 3 bases, the J end lost 5 bases, and 52 bases lay between the germline ends. The CDR3 DNA follows: TGTGCTCTTGGGGATCCAGGCCCCAACTTCCGAGGATATACAAAGCCCGTACTGGGACCCCCTCAAGATAAACTCATCTTT. It specifies CALGDPGPNFRGYTKPVLGPPQDKLIF.

This chain links TRDV1 with TRDJ1, with TRDD3 identical over 10 bases. TCRdb does not report a J gene; here it was assigned by matching the DNA to germline references. Germline assignment: CDR1 TSWWSYY and CDR2 QGS. V dropped 0 bases and J dropped 0; count of bases not matched to a gene: 28. There are 25 residues in the CDR3. As DNA, the CDR3 is TGTGCTCTTGGGGAACTAGGCGACCTACGTCCCGACTGGGGGATTCATCTCTTTTACACCGATAAACTCATCTTT. Residues: CALGELGDLRPDWGIHLFYTDKLIF.

V is TRDV1 and J is TRDJ1; 9 bases are a match to TRDD3. TCRdb lists no J gene, so it was determined here by aligning the DNA to germline. The V segment lost 4 bases and the J segment 8 bases; nucleotides outside the gene matches: 17. The germline CDR1 and CDR2 sequences are TSWWSYY and QGS. This CDR3 comprises 17 residues. Written as DNA, the CDR3 is TGTGCTCTTGGGGCAACGGAAGTACTGGGGGACACTAGAAAACTCATCTTT. It is translated as CALGATEVLGDTRKLIF.

The chain couples TRDV1 to TRDJ1; 8 nucleotides agree with TRDD3. With V trimmed by 2 bases and J by 2 bases, 16 bases remained unmatched. Germline V lookup: CDR1 TSWWSYY, CDR2 QGS. The CDR3 consists of 19 residues. CDR3 sequence: CALGELSNPVLGGTDKLIF. CDR3 sequence (DNA): TGTGCTCTTGGGGAATTATCCAACCCCGTACTGGGGGGAACCGATAAACTCATCTTT.

This clone was counted only a few times. The chain links TRDV1 to TRDJ2; perhaps TRDD3 as D (6 bases). Germline-derived CDR1 and CDR2 are TSWWSYY and QGS. The CDR3 runs to 17 residues. V lost 2 bases and J 6 bases, leaving 19 bases between the germline ends. CDR3 region: CALGEIIGSGVSAQLFF. CDR3 DNA: TGTGCTCTTGGGGAAATAATAGGGTCTGGGGTATCAGCACAACTCTTCTTT.

V usage is TRDV1 and J usage is TRDJ1, with 9 nucleotides matching TRDD3. Matching the DNA to germline supplied the J gene, which TCRdb does not give. Trimming cost V 0 bases and J 0 bases; bases outside gene matches: 5. The CDR3 has 17 amino acids. The V gene's germline CDR1 is TSWWSYY and CDR2 QGS. CDR3 region: CALGELGGYPYTDKLIF. The DNA for the CDR3 is TGTGCTCTTGGGGAACTGGGGGGATACCCGTACACCGATAAACTCATCTTT.

The chain carries TRDV1 and TRDJ1; 12 bases align to TRDD3. This CDR3 region has 17 residues. V shed 1 base and J 0 bases; nucleotides not matched to a gene: 3. Germline CDR1 and CDR2: TSWWSYY and QGS. The CDR3 reads CALGERDWGIHTDKLIF. The CDR3 DNA reads TGTGCTCTTGGGGAACGAGACTGGGGGATACACACCGATAAACTCATCTTT.

This clone was detected only a few times. Compared with germline, one end of the junction differs, possibly owing to a read error. J is TRDJ1 and V is TRDV1, with 9 bases identical to TRDD3. This CDR3 has 17 amino acids. CDR1 and CDR2 (germline): TSWWSYY, QGS. CDR3 sequence reads: CALGTRSLGDYTDKLIF. The DNA of the CDR3 is TGCGCTCTTGGGACCCGTTCCCTGGGGGATTACACCGATAAACTCATCTTT.

In its sample, this clone was seen a few times. V usage is TRDV2 and J usage is TRDJ1; 8 bases align to TRDD3. The CDR3 contains 15 residues. Germline V lookup: CDR1 GEAIGNYY, CDR2 EKD. The V and J ends lost 2 bases and 0 bases, in that order; junction bases with no gene match: 4. The CDR3 sequence: CACDKRDTYTDKLIF. DNA for the CDR3: TGTGCCTGTGACAAGAGGGATACGTACACCGATAAACTCATCTTT.

Remarks on this clone: Other nucleotide sequences from this sample produce the same CDR3. The J gene is TRDJ1, the V gene TRDV1; TRDD3 might be the D (5 bases). CDR1 is TSWWSYY, CDR2 QGS, per germline. V was shortened by 0 bases and J by 2 bases, with 7 bases between the two germline ends. This CDR3 is 14 amino acids long. CDR3 bases: TGTGCTCTTGGGGAACTAGGGGGTACCGATAAACTCATCTTT. Translating it yields CALGELGGTDKLIF.

A remark on this clone: One junction end disagrees with the germline gene, perhaps due to a read error. The sample carries other DNA sequences with the same CDR3. The chain employs TRDV1 and TRDJ2; possibly TRDD3 for D (5 bases). This CDR3 is 17 amino acids long. Looked up from germline, CDR1 is TSWWSYY and CDR2 is QGS. The CDR3 loop is CALGEGLPARLTAQLFF. In nucleotides, the CDR3 is TGTGCCCTTGGGGAAGGGCTCCCCGCCAGACTGACAGCACAACTCTTCTTT.

The J gene is TRDJ2; the V gene was not called. CDR3 length: 18 amino acids. CDR3 sequence: CALGESRSPNWGAAQLFF. Here the CDR3 DNA reads TGTGCTCTTGGGGAAAGCCGTTCCCCCAACTGGGGTGCAGCACAACTCTTCTTT.

This clone was counted between two and nine times. Its ends do not fully match the called genes, so a read error is possible. The chain carries TRDV1 and TRDJ1, with no clear D. CDR1 is TSWWSYY, CDR2 QGS, per germline. This CDR3 spans 18 amino acids. CDR3 sequence: CALGELPLTLVRTDKPIF. The CDR3 DNA reads as TGTGCTCTTGGGGAATTACCTCTTACCTTGGTACGCACCGATAAACCCATCTTT.